The text below deals with one T cell receptor (beta chain). Its antigen is as yet unknown. V gave up 5 bases and J gave up 2 bases, with 7 bases separating them. CDR3 size: 12 residues. Germline CDR1 and CDR2: PRHDT and FYEKMQ (reference sequence). This sample was included in a study of graft-versus-host responses after intestinal transplantation. Whole-study findings and limits: Recipient bone marrow held GvH clones, some seen earlier in ileum or blood. Those patients showing graft-donor T cell macrochimerism displayed high graft-versus-host to host-versus-graft clonal ratios in allografts. GvH clone levels peaked in circulation, and this peak was associated with early post-transplant HvG declines.

Only in-frame clones appear in the TCRdb table, and some are missing; sequencing was by immunoSEQ multiplex PCR. The sample holds approximately 9,500 clones; approximately 92% are singletons and the top ten take approximately 3.8%. This TCR derives from a human patient who received an intestinal transplant, so some T cells may come from the graft donor. The sequencing used PBMCs, collected roughly six weeks after intestinal transplantation. This sequence joins TRBV13 and TRBJ2-7; TRBD1 is a possible D gene (6 bases). This CDR3 reads CASSQGTYEQYF. CDR3 bases: TGTGCCAGCAGCCAGGGGACCTACGAGCAGTACTTC.